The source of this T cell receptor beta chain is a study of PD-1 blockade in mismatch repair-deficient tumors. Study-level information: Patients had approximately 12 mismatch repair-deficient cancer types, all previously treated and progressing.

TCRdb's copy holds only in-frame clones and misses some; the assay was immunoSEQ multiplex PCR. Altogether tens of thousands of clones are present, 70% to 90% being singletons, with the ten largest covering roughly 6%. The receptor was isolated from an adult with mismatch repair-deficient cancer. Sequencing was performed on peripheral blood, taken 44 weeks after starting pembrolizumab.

The CDR3 loop is CASSAGNTIYF. As DNA, the CDR3 is TGTGCCAGCAGTGCTGGAAACACCATATATTTT. The chain has TRBV6-1 and TRBJ1-3, with no clear D. V was pared by 4 bases and J by 2 bases, with 0 bases between. The CDR3 sequence is 11 residues long. Germline V lookup: CDR1 MNHNS, CDR2 SASEGT.